This TCR beta chain emerged from a study of technical replicates of blood from a handful of donors. The protocol was immunoSEQ multiplex PCR, while the TCRdb copy is restricted to in-frame clones and leaves out a portion. This table has about 72,000 clones, 92% appearing once. Germline CDR1 and CDR2: MNHNS and SASEGT. Trimming pared 6 bases from V and 2 bases from J, leaving 8 bases between. The CDR3 covers 12 residues. V is TRBV6-1 and J is TRBJ2-7; D possibly corresponds to TRBD1 (6 bases). Specimen: T cells isolated from PBMCs. This sequence was found in a human donor in good health. CDR3 in amino acids: CASSRGPYEQYF. CDR3 bases: TGTGCCAGCAGCAGGGGTCCCTACGAGCAGTACTTC.